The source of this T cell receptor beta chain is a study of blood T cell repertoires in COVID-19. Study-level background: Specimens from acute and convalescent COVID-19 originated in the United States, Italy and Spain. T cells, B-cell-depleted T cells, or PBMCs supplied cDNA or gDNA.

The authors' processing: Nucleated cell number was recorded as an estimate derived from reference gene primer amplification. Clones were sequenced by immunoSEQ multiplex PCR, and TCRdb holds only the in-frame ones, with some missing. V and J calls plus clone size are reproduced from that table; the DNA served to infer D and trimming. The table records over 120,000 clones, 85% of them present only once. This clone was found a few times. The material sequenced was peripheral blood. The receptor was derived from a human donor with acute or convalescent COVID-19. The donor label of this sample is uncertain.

The CDR3 DNA follows: TGTGCCAGCAGCCAAGTCACCGGGGACTATGAGCAGTTCTTC. It translates to CASSQVTGDYEQFF. The V gene is TRBV3-1 (or the pseudogene TRBV3-2), the J gene TRBJ2-1; D is perhaps TRBD2 (6 bases). The CDR3 runs to 14 residues. The ends were cut back, 1 base at V and 8 bases at J, with 12 bases in the middle. Germline CDR1 is LGHDT and CDR2 is YNNKEL (reference sequence).